These 17 T cell receptor beta chains were all obtained from the same sample, sequenced in a study of blood T cells in healthy people across ages. A J-beta primer mix and a sample-barcoded 5' primer were used in a second PCR of about 7 to 12 cycles. TCRdb called the 5' RACE reads again in MiXCR, with one record for every CDR3 protein. The sample shows hundreds of thousands of distinct CDR3 sequences, approximately 53% of them seen only once. What was sequenced was blood. Receptor source: a man older than 75 in good health.

The chain is built from TRBV28 and TRBJ2-1; 12 bases are a match to TRBD1. This CDR3 region has 16 residues. J was trimmed by 6 bases and V by 6 bases; bases with no gene match: 9. The germline CDR1 and CDR2 sequences are MDHEN and SYDVKM. Here the CDR3 DNA reads TGTGCCAGCAGCCGGCTGGGGACAGGGGGCATCAATGAGCAGTTCTTC. Amino acid sequence: CASSRLGTGGINEQFF.

A few counts support this clonotype. This chain uses TRBV13 with TRBJ2-1, with D perhaps TRBD1 or TRBD2 (6 bases each). Deletions cut 5 bases from V and 2 bases from J, with 13 bases between. The CDR3 is 15 residues long. The V gene's germline CDR1 is PRHDT and CDR2 FYEKMQ (reference sequence). CDR3 residues: CASSPGDWAYNEQFF. Written as DNA, the CDR3 is TGTGCCAGCAGCCCAGGGGACTGGGCCTACAATGAGCAGTTCTTC.

This chain connects TRBV7-3 to TRBJ2-1; 11 bases match TRBD1. J gave up 8 bases and V 4 bases, and 7 bases lay outside the gene matches. Germline V gene data show CDR1 as SGHTA and CDR2 as FQGTGA. This CDR3 is built from 15 residues. The CDR3 is CASSSGTGGMDEQFF. In nucleotides, the CDR3 is TGTGCCAGCAGCTCTGGGACAGGGGGAATGGATGAGCAGTTCTTC.

The rearrangement links TRBV10-3 to TRBJ1-2, with a weak D call TRBD1 (5 bases). Per germline, CDR1 ENHRY and CDR2 SYGVKD. Trimming left V 2 bases short and J 4 bases short, with 14 bases between. The CDR3 is made up of 15 amino acids. CDR3: CAISEAQGARYGYTF. The CDR3 DNA reads as TGTGCCATCAGTGAGGCGCAGGGAGCTCGCTATGGCTACACCTTC.

J is TRBJ2-7 and V is TRBV18; TRBD1 agrees at 8 bases. Trimming cost V 3 bases and J 5 bases; bases outside gene matches: 6. Looked up from germline, CDR1 is KGHSH and CDR2 is LQKENI. The CDR3 totals 14 residues. The CDR3 loop reads CASSPRGRIDEQYF. The CDR3 region has the DNA TGTGCCAGCTCACCCAGGGGGCGGATTGACGAGCAGTACTTC. The full variable domain, completed using reference TRBV18 and TRBJ2-7, is NAGVMQNPRHLVRRRGQEARLRCSPMKGHSHVYWYRQLPEEGLKFMVYLQKENIIDESGMPKERFSAEFPKEGPSILRIQQVVRGDSAAYFCASSPRGRIDEQYFGPGTRLTVT.

The chain uses TRBV29-1 and TRBJ2-7; D is unresolved. Germline loops: CDR1 SQVTM, CDR2 ANQGSEA. The length of the CDR3 is 12 residues. Trimming shortened V by 4 bases and J by 2 bases, and 9 bases separated the two germline ends. This CDR3 is CSVASVAYEQYF. CDR3 bases: TGCAGCGTTGCGTCTGTGGCCTACGAGCAGTACTTC.

This sequence joins TRBV11-2 and TRBJ1-2; D is undetermined. There are 13 residues in the CDR3. Looked up from germline, CDR1 is SGHAT and CDR2 is FQNNGV. Trimming left V 2 bases short and J 4 bases short, with 8 bases between. Written as DNA, the CDR3 is TGTGCCAGCAGCTTAACGGCAACCTATGGCTACACCTTC. It codes for CASSLTATYGYTF.

This clonotype was seen a few times. The V call is TRBV28, the J call TRBJ2-3; possibly TRBD1 for D (6 bases). The CDR3 spans 14 residues. CDR1 is MDHEN and CDR2 is SYDVKM in the germline V gene. Deletions cut 5 bases from V and 3 bases from J, with 12 bases between. Written as DNA, the CDR3 is TGTGCCAGCAGTCCCCAGGGGAGAACAGATACGCAGTATTTT. Its translation is CASSPQGRTDTQYF.

The chain carries TRBV28 and TRBJ2-5, with D tentatively TRBD2 (6 bases). Trimming stripped 4 bases from V and 5 bases from J, with 17 bases between. Germline values: CDR1 MDHEN, CDR2 SYDVKM. The CDR3 loop spans 15 amino acids. CDR3 sequence: CASSSPGGSGETQYF. For the CDR3, the DNA is TGTGCCAGCAGTTCCCCTGGGGGGAGCGGGGAGACCCAGTACTTC.

The rearrangement links TRBV27 to TRBJ1-6; weak D call: TRBD1 (5 bases). The V and J ends lost 9 bases and 6 bases respectively, with 18 bases between them. The CDR3 consists of 15 residues. Germline loops: CDR1 MNHEY, CDR2 SMNVEV (reference sequence). In nucleotides, the CDR3 is TGTGCCAGTGGGACGGGGTGGCTAAGTAATTCACCCCTCCACTTT. Translation: CASGTGWLSNSPLHF.

The sample holds a few counts of this clonotype. The DNA for the CDR3 is TGTGCCAGCAAAAGCTTCGTTAACTATGGCTACACCTTC. Amino acids: CASKSFVNYGYTF. V usage is TRBV6-6 and J usage is TRBJ1-2; D is ambiguous. With 7 bases removed from V and 1 base from J, the gap between germline ends came to 10 bases. This CDR3 has 13 amino acids. Germline-derived CDR1 and CDR2 are MNHNY and SVGAGI (reference sequence).

This clonotype was seen a handful of times. This rearrangement joins TRBV5-1 to TRBJ2-3; 7 positions agree with TRBD2. The CDR3 loop spans 14 amino acids. Trimming at V came to 4 bases and at J to 4 bases, leaving 6 bases not matched to a gene. Germline assignment: CDR1 SGHRS and CDR2 YFSETQ. This CDR3 reads CASSPIRGADTQYF. The CDR3 coding sequence is TGCGCCAGCAGCCCGATTCGGGGGGCAGATACGCAGTATTTT.

This chain connects TRBV10-3 to TRBJ1-2; TRBD1 is a possible D gene (6 bases). Trimming took 4 bases from V and 1 from J, leaving 7 bases between them. Germline V gene lookup returns CDR1 ENHRY and CDR2 SYGVKD. The CDR3 sequence is 13 residues long. CDR3 sequence: CAISGTVNYGYTF. CDR3 nucleotide sequence: TGTGCCATCAGTGGGACAGTTAACTATGGCTACACCTTC.

V and J are TRBV28 and TRBJ2-1; D is ambiguous. Germline CDR1 reads MDHEN; CDR2 reads SYDVKM. Trimming stripped 5 bases from V and 8 bases from J, with 7 bases between. This CDR3 is built from 11 residues. CDR3 DNA: TGTGCCAGCAGTGTCTTGGATGAGCAGTTCTTC. Its protein product is CASSVLDEQFF.

The rearrangement links TRBV2 to TRBJ1-1; possibly TRBD1 for D (5 bases). Germline V gives CDR1 SNHLY, CDR2 FYNNEI. V was cut by 7 bases and J by 1 base, with 28 bases left in between. This CDR3 has 19 amino acids. The CDR3 nucleotides are TGTGCCAGCACCCCTTTTGTAGGCACGGTGGGGGATAAGAACACTGAAGCTTTCTTT. The encoded protein is CASTPFVGTVGDKNTEAFF.

This clonotype was counted a few times. The rearrangement links TRBV25-1 to TRBJ2-7; the match to TRBD2 covers 14 bases. J was trimmed by 10 bases and V by 4 bases; bases with no gene match: 9. This CDR3 comprises 15 residues. Germline CDR1 is MGHDK and CDR2 is SYGVNS. The CDR3 reads CASSAGTSGRTVQYF. For the CDR3, the DNA is TGTGCCAGCAGTGCTGGGACTAGCGGGAGAACGGTACAGTACTTC.

The genes are TRBV6-1 and TRBJ1-1; 9 nucleotides agree with TRBD1. This CDR3 region has 17 residues. The V segment lost 4 bases and the J segment 6 bases; nucleotides outside the gene matches: 15. CDR1 is MNHNS, CDR2 SASEGT, per germline. The CDR3 nucleotides read TGTGCCAGCAGTGCCCTCACAGGGGGCGGATTTCTCGCTGAAGCTTTCTTT. The encoded protein is CASSALTGGGFLAEAFF.